What follows are 4 T cell receptor beta chains derived from one specimen sequenced in a study of control samples from healthy donors and cancer patients. Using immunoSEQ multiplex PCR, the repertoire was profiled, and TCRdb retains in-frame clones only, with some absent. The sample lists 100,000 to 150,000 clones, 91% occurring once. Sequencing was done on a sample of blood. These receptors originate from a man younger than 35 in good health.

In this sample, this clone turned up once. This chain connects TRBV18 to TRBJ2-7; D unresolved. CDR1 is KGHSH, CDR2 LQKENI, per germline. The CDR3 consists of 12 residues. V lost 3 bases to trimming and J lost 2 bases, with 5 bases between them. CDR3 residues: CASSPYTYEQYF. In DNA form, the CDR3 reads TGTGCCAGCTCACCCTATACCTACGAGCAGTACTTC.

The chain has TRBV3-1 (or the pseudogene TRBV3-2) and TRBJ2-1; D may match TRBD1 or TRBD2 (6 bases each). The germline V and J ends were trimmed by 3 bases and 7 bases, with 22 bases remaining between them. The CDR3 loop spans 17 amino acids. Germline CDR1 is LGHDT and CDR2 is YNNKEL (reference sequence). The CDR3 DNA sequence: TGTGCCAGCAGCCATCGGTATTGGGGGGCCCGCGGGAATGAGCAGTTCTTC. It translates to CASSHRYWGARGNEQFF.

Worth noting for this clone: Germline is not matched at one junction end, which may reflect a read error. The chain combines TRBV7-3 with TRBJ1-5; tentative D call: TRBD1 (6 bases). This CDR3 has 10 residues. Germline assignment: CDR1 SGHTA and CDR2 FQGTGA. CDR3 sequence: CASSCQDSRF. CDR3 sequence (DNA): TGTGCCAGCAGCTGTCAGGACAGCCGTTTT. Looking up the rest from reference TRBV7-3 and TRBJ1-5 gives the full variable domain: GAGVSQTPSNKVTEKGKYVELRCDPISGHTALYWYRQSLGQGPEFLIYFQGTGAADDSGLPNDRFFAVRPEGSVSTLKIQRTERGDSAVYLCASSCQDSRFGDGTRLSIL.

The chain couples TRBV3-1 (or the pseudogene TRBV3-2) to TRBJ1-5; possibly TRBD1 for D (5 bases). CDR3 size: 14 residues. Trimming took 3 bases from V and 4 from J, leaving 10 bases between them. Germline values: CDR1 LGHDT, CDR2 YNNKEL (reference sequence). The CDR3 sequence is CASSHGGGNQPQHF. In DNA form, the CDR3 reads TGTGCCAGCAGCCACGGTGGGGGAAATCAGCCCCAGCATTTT.